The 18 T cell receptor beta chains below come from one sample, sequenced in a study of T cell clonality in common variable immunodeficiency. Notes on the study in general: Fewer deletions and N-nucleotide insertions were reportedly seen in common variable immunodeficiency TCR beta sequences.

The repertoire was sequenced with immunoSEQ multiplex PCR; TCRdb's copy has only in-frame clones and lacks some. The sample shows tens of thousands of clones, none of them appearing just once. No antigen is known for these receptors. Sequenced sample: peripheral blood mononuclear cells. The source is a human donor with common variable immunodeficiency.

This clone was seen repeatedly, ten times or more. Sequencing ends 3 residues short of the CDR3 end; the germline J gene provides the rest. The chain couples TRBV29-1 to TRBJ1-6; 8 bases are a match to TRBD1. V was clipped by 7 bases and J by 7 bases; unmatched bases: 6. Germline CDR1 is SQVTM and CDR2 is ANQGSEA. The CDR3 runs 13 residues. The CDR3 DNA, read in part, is TGCAGCGCCAGGACAGGGATGAATTCACCC. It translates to CSARTGMNSP. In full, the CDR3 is CSARTGMNSPLHF.

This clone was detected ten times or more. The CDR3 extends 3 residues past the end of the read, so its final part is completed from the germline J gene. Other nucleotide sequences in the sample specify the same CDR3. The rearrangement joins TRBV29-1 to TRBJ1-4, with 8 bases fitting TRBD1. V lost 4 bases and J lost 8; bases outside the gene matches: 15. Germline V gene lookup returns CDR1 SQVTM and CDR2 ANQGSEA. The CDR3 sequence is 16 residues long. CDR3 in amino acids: CSVGGPGGTGGEKLFF. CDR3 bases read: TGCAGCGTTGGAGGACCAGGGGGCACGGGTGGGGAAAAA. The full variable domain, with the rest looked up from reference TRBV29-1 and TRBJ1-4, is SAVISQKPSRDICQRGTSLTIQCQVDSQVTMMFWYRQQPGQSLTLIATANQGSEATYESGFVIDKFPISRPNLTFSTLTVSNMSPEDSSIYLCSVGGPGGTGGEKLFFGSGTQLSVL.

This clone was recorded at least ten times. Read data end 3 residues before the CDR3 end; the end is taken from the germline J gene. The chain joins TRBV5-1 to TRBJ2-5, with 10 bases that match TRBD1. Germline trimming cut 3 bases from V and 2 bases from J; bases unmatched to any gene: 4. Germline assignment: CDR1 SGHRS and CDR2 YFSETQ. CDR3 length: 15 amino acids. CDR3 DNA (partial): TGCGCCAGCAGCTCGGGACAGGGGACACAAGAGACC. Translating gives CASSSGQGTQET. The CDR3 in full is CASSSGQGTQETQYF.

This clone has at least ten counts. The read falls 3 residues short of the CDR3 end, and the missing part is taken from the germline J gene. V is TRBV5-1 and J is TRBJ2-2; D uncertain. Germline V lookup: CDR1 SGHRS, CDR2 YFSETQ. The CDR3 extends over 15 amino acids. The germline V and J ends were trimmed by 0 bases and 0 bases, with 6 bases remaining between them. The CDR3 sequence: CASSLALSNTGELFF. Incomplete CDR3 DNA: TGCGCCAGCAGCTTGGCACTATCGAACACCGGGGAG.

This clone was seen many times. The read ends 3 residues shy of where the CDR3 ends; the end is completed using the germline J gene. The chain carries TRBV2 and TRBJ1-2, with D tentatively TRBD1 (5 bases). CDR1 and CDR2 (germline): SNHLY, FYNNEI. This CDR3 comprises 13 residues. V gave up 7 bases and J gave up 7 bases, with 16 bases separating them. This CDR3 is CASIFEGMGGYTF. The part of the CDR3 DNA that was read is TGTGCCAGCATCTTTGAGGGGATGGGTGGC.

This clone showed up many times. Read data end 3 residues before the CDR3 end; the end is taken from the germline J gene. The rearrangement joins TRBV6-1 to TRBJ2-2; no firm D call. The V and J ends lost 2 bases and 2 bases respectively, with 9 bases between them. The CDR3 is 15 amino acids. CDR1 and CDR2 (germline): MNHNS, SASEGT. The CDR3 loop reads CASSEPQTNTGELFF. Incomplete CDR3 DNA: TGTGCCAGCAGTGAACCCCAGACAAACACCGGGGAG.

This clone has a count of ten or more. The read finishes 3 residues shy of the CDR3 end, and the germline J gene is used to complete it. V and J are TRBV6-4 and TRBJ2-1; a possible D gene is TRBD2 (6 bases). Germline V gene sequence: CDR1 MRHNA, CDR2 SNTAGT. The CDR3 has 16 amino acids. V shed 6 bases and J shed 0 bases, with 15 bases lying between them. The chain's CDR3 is CASRPGTQSSYNEQFF. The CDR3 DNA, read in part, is TGTGCCAGCAGACCCGGGACTCAGAGCTCCTACAATGAG.

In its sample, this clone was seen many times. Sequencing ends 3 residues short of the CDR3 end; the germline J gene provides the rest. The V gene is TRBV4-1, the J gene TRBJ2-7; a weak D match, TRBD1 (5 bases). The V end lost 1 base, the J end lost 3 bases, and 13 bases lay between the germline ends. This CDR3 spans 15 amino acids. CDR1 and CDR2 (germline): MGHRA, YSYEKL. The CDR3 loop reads CASSQALGVFYEQYF. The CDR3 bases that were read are TGCGCCAGCAGCCAAGCATTAGGGGTTTTCTACGAG.

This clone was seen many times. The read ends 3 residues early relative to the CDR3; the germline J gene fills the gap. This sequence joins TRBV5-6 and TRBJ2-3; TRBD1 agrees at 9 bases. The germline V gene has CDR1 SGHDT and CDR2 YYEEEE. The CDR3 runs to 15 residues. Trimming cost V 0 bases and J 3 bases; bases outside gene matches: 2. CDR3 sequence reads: CASSLGTGDTDTQYF. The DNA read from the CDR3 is TGTGCCAGCAGCTTGGGGACAGGGGATACAGATACG.

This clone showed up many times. The CDR3: CASSLAEGRGYEQYF. CDR3 DNA, as far as it was read: TGTGCCAGCAGCTTAGCGGAGGGGCGCGGCTACGAG. The rearrangement joins TRBV7-8 to TRBJ2-7; the D gene is possibly TRBD2 (6 bases). The read terminates 3 residues ahead of where the CDR3 ends, so the germline J gene completes it. The CDR3 extends over 15 amino acids. Germline-derived CDR1 and CDR2 are SGHVS and FQNEAQ. V lost 0 bases and J lost 3, with 12 bases in between.

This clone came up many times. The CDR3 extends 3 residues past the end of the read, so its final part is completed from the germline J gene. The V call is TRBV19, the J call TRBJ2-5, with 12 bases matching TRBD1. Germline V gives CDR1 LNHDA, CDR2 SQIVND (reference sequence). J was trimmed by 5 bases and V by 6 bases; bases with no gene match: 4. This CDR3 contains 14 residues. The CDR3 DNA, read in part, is TGTGCCAGTAGGGGACAGGGGGCGAAGGAGACC. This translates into CASRGQGAKET. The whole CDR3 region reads CASRGQGAKETQYF. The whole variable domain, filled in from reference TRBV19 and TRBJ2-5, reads DGGITQSPKYLFRKEGQNVTLSCEQNLNHDAMYWYRQDPGQGLRLIYYSQIVNDFQKGDIAEGYSVSREKKESFPLTVTSAQKNPTAFYLCASRGQGAKETQYFGPGTRLLVL.

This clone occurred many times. The CDR3 spells CASNDIRGATEAFF. The sequenced part of the CDR3 DNA is TGCGCCAGCAATGACATCCGGGGGGCCACTGAA. The chain joins TRBV5-1 to TRBJ1-1; D possibly corresponds to TRBD1 (6 bases). Read coverage stops 3 residues before the CDR3 terminus; the germline J gene supplies the remainder. This CDR3 is built from 14 residues. Germline assignment: CDR1 SGHRS and CDR2 YFSETQ. V lost 6 bases, J lost 4 bases, and 16 bases lay in between.

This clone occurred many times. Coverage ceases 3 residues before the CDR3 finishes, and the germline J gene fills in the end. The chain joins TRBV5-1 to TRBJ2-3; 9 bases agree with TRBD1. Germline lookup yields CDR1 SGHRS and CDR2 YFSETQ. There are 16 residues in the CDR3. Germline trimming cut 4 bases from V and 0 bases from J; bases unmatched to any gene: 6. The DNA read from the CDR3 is TGCGCCAGCAGCAGTACAGGGGGCCCGAGCACAGATACG. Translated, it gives CASSSTGGPSTDT. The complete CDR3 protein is CASSSTGGPSTDTQYF.

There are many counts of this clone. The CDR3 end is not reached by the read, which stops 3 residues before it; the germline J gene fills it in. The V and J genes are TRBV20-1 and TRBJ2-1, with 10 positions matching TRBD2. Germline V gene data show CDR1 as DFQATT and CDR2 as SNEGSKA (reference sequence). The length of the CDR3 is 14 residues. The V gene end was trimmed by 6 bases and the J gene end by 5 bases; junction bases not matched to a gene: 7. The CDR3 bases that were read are TGCAGTGCCCCTCGGACTAGCGGAAACAATGAG. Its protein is CSAPRTSGNNE. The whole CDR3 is CSAPRTSGNNEQFF.

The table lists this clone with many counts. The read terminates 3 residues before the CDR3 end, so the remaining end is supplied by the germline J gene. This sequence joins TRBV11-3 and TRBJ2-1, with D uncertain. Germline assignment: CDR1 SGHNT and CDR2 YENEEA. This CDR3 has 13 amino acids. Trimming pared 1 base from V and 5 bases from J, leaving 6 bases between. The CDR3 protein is CASSLGRNNEQFF. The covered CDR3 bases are TGTGCCAGCAGCTTAGGCAGGAACAATGAG.

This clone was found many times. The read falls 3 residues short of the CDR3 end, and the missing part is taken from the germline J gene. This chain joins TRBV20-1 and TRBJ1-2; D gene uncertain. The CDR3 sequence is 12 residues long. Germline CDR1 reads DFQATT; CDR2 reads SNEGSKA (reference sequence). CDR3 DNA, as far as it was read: TGCAGTGCTAGAGCCACGGGTTACGGC. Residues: CSARATGYG. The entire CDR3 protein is CSARATGYGYTF.

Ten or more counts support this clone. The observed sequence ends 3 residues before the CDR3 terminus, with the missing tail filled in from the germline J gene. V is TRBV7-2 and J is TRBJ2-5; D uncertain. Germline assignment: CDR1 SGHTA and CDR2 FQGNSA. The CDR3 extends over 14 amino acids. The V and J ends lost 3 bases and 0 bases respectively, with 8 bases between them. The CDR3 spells CASSFPPYQETQYF. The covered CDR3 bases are TGTGCCAGCAGCTTTCCCCCCTACCAAGAGACC.

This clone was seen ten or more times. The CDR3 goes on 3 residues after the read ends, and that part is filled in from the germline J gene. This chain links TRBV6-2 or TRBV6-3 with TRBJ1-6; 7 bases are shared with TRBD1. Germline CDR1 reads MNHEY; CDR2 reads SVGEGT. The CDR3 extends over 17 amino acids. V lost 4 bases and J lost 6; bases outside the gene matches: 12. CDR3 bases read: TGTGCCAGCAGTTTCTATATGCCGGGACAGTCTAATTCACCC. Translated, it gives CASSFYMPGQSNSP. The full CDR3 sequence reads CASSFYMPGQSNSPLHF.